Listed here are 32 T cell receptor beta chains from one sample, sequenced in a study of cytomegalovirus exposure and HLA in healthy donors (dated by TCRdb to 2016 to 2017). Library preparation employed the immunoSEQ multiplex PCR assay. For the multiplex PCR, a mixture combining 60 forward primers for TCR Vbeta segments and 13 reverse primers for TCR Jbeta segments was used. Held by TCRdb, this immuneACCESS table contains in-frame sequences only and omits some clones. Under half of the omission traces to an unresolved V gene where checked; the cause of the rest is unknown. The table for this sample lists about 140,000 clones; just under 85% of them were counted only once. The top ten clones comprise more than 4% of the sample. The sample comprised PBMCs. All receptors come from a man aged 35 to 55 in good health and CMV-seropositive.

This clone was counted many times. This chain uses TRBV2 with TRBJ1-2, with no clear D. The CDR3 has 14 amino acids. Germline CDR1 reads SNHLY; CDR2 reads FYNNEI. V was cut by 2 bases and J by 0 bases, with 7 bases left in between. In DNA, the CDR3 is TGTGCCAGCAGTGAATTACAGACTAACTATGGCTACACCTTC. Its translation: CASSELQTNYGYTF.

Of note for this clone: Other DNA sequences in the sample encode the same CDR3. The V and J genes are TRBV5-1 and TRBJ1-1, with D unclear. CDR1 is SGHRS and CDR2 is YFSETQ in the germline V gene. Trimming pared 0 bases from V and 1 base from J, leaving 7 bases between. This CDR3 comprises 14 residues. The CDR3, as DNA: TGCGCCAGCAGCTTGGTGTCCGGGAACACTGAAGCTTTCTTT. Translating gives CASSLVSGNTEAFF.

The chain links TRBV7-9 to TRBJ1-6, with D hard to call. Trimming shortened V by 5 bases and J by 7 bases, and 6 bases separated the two germline ends. The CDR3 covers 12 residues. The germline V gene has CDR1 SEHNR and CDR2 FQNEAQ (reference sequence). The CDR3: CASSPGNSPLHF. CDR3 nucleotides: TGTGCCAGCAGCCCGGGGAATTCACCCCTCCACTTT.

The chain recombines TRBV5-1 with TRBJ2-3; 13 bases map to TRBD2. This CDR3 has 16 amino acids. Losses at the gene ends were 0 bases for V and 5 bases for J; bases not matched to a gene: 3. Looked up from germline, CDR1 is SGHRS and CDR2 is YFSETQ. The DNA of the CDR3 is TGCGCCAGCAGCTTGGGGACTAGCGGGGGCAGAGATACGCAGTATTTT. Translated, it gives CASSLGTSGGRDTQYF.

CDR3 amino acids: CASSSRGLAFQETQYF. Written as DNA, the CDR3 is TGTGCCAGCAGCTCGAGGGGACTAGCGTTCCAAGAGACCCAGTACTTC. This chain joins TRBV7-2 and TRBJ2-5, with 10 nucleotides matching TRBD2. The CDR3 runs 16 residues. In germline, CDR1 is SGHTA, CDR2 FQGNSA. V gave up 4 bases and J gave up 1 base; unmatched junction bases: 6. The whole variable domain, remainder taken from reference TRBV7-2 and TRBJ2-5, is GAGVSQSPSNKVTEKGKDVELRCDPISGHTALYWYRQSLGQGLEFLIYFQGNSAPDKSGLPSDRFSAERTGGSVSTLTIQRTQQEDSAVYLCASSSRGLAFQETQYFGPGTRLLVL.

This chain joins TRBV5-6 and TRBJ2-7; the D gene is possibly TRBD2 (5 bases). The CDR3 runs 14 residues. The germline V and J ends were trimmed by 5 bases and 0 bases, with 12 bases remaining between them. Germline values: CDR1 SGHDT, CDR2 YYEEEE. CDR3 DNA sequence: TGTGCCAGCAGTTACGGGATGTCCTCCTACGAGCAGTACTTC. Translated, it gives CASSYGMSSYEQYF.

A few counts support this clone. The chain joins TRBV7-7 to TRBJ2-2; D call uncertain. The CDR3 extends over 13 amino acids. Trimming left V 5 bases short and J 7 bases short, with 11 bases between. Germline V gives CDR1 SSHAT, CDR2 FNYEAQ (reference sequence). The CDR3 here is CASSVAVGGELFF. In DNA, the CDR3 is TGTGCCAGCAGCGTGGCAGTTGGCGGGGAGCTGTTTTTT.

This chain joins TRBV7-9 and TRBJ1-1, with 7 nucleotides matching TRBD1. Germline values: CDR1 SEHNR, CDR2 FQNEAQ (reference sequence). Losses at the gene ends were 5 bases for V and 3 bases for J; bases not matched to a gene: 12. The CDR3 has 16 residues. CDR3 in amino acids: CASSRNRGLTDTEAFF. For the CDR3, the DNA is TGTGCCAGCAGCCGCAACAGGGGATTGACGGACACTGAAGCTTTCTTT.

The rearrangement joins TRBV5-4 to TRBJ1-1; 7 positions match TRBD1. Germline trimming cut 3 bases from V and 5 bases from J; bases unmatched to any gene: 10. Germline V gives CDR1 SGHNT, CDR2 YYREEE (reference sequence). CDR3 size: 15 residues. The CDR3 nucleotides read TGTGCCAGCAGCTCCCGACAGGGAAAGAGGACTGAAGCTTTCTTT. Encoded protein: CASSSRQGKRTEAFF.

This chain links TRBV14 with TRBJ2-7, with TRBD1 matching over 8 bases. The CDR3 consists of 14 residues. Germline CDR1 SGHDN, CDR2 FVKESK. Trimming at V came to 1 base and at J to 2 bases, leaving 1 base not matched to a gene. This CDR3 reads CASSQVDRAYEQYF. CDR3 nucleotides: TGTGCCAGCAGCCAAGTGGACAGGGCCTACGAGCAGTACTTC.

The V and J genes are TRBV29-1 and TRBJ2-2; 9 bases align to TRBD1. The CDR3 runs to 15 residues. Trimming removed 5 bases from V and 2 bases from J; junction bases left unmatched: 6. Germline CDR1 reads SQVTM; CDR2 reads ANQGSEA. CDR3 residues: CSVLTGGINTGELFF. The CDR3 nucleotides read TGCAGCGTTTTGACAGGGGGAATAAACACCGGGGAGCTGTTTTTT.

This clone was seen only a few times. The chain is built from TRBV4-3 and TRBJ2-3, with 7 bases identical to TRBD2. The CDR3 is 14 amino acids. Unmatched junction bases numbered 4, after V lost 4 bases and J lost 3 bases. CDR1 LGHNA and CDR2 YSLEER come from the germline V gene. As DNA, the CDR3 is TGCGCCAGCAGCCTGAGCGGGGCTACAGATACGCAGTATTTT. Amino acid sequence: CASSLSGATDTQYF.

The V gene is TRBV27, the J gene TRBJ1-2, with a tentative D call TRBD1 (6 bases). Germline loops: CDR1 MNHEY, CDR2 SMNVEV (reference sequence). This CDR3 is built from 13 residues. Trimming pared 9 bases from V and 5 bases from J, leaving 16 bases between. This CDR3 reads CASTDSPGYGYTF. CDR3 coding DNA: TGTGCCAGTACGGACAGTCCGGGGTATGGCTACACCTTC.

The rearrangement joins TRBV9 to TRBJ2-2; 7 nucleotides match TRBD2. The length of the CDR3 is 16 residues. Germline V CDR1 and CDR2: SGDLS, YYNGEE. Unmatched junction bases numbered 6, after V lost 0 bases and J lost 4 bases. The CDR3 loop is CASSVGPSGPTGELFF. The CDR3 coding sequence is TGTGCCAGCAGCGTAGGCCCTAGCGGCCCCACCGGGGAGCTGTTTTTT. The full variable domain, its missing parts supplied by reference TRBV9 and TRBJ2-2, is DSGVTQTPKHLITATGQRVTLRCSPRSGDLSVYWYQQSLDQGLQFLIQYYNGEERAKGNILERFSAQQFPDLHSELNLSSLELGDSALYFCASSVGPSGPTGELFFGEGSRLTVL.

The rearrangement uses TRBV5-1 and TRBJ2-7; TRBD2 matches 8 bases. CDR1 is SGHRS, CDR2 YFSETQ, per germline. The CDR3 is 15 residues long. J lost 4 bases, V lost 2 bases, and 8 bases had no gene match. DNA for the CDR3: TGCGCCAGCAGCTTTAATGCGGGAGGAATGTACGAGCAGTACTTC. It codes for CASSFNAGGMYEQYF.

The V gene is TRBV5-1, the J gene TRBJ2-5; 7 bases fit TRBD1. V trimming: 4 bases; J trimming: 1 base; junction bases outside the gene matches: 4. From germline, CDR1 is SGHRS and CDR2 YFSETQ. The CDR3 is 14 residues long. The CDR3 nucleotides read TGCGCCAGCAGCCCGGGACAGATCCAAGAGACCCAGTACTTC. Protein sequence: CASSPGQIQETQYF.

The chain employs TRBV27 and TRBJ1-2; 9 bases agree with TRBD1. CDR1 and CDR2 (germline): MNHEY, SMNVEV (reference sequence). J lost 5 bases, V lost 4 bases, and 2 bases had no gene match. The CDR3 spans 13 residues. CDR3 region: CASSSQGAYGYTF. The CDR3 region has the DNA TGTGCCAGCAGTTCACAGGGGGCGTATGGCTACACCTTC.

The chain couples TRBV7-9 to TRBJ1-2; 10 nucleotides align to TRBD1. V was clipped by 5 bases and J by 4 bases; unmatched bases: 7. CDR1 is SEHNR, CDR2 FQNEAQ, per germline (reference sequence). CDR3 length equals 15 residues. The CDR3: CASSPSGTGVYGYTF. CDR3 nucleotide sequence: TGTGCCAGCAGCCCGAGCGGGACAGGGGTCTATGGCTACACCTTC.

This chain links TRBV5-1 with TRBJ1-2, with 8 bases that match TRBD1. The CDR3 loop spans 13 amino acids. Per the germline V gene, CDR1 is SGHRS and CDR2 is YFSETQ. With 4 bases clipped from V and 3 bases from J, the junction kept 2 bases outside the gene matches. This chain's CDR3 is CASSPTGDYGYTF. For the CDR3, the DNA is TGCGCCAGCAGCCCGACAGGGGACTATGGCTACACCTTC.

V gene TRBV6-5 combines with J gene TRBJ1-4; the D gene is possibly TRBD1 (6 bases). The V and J ends lost 6 bases and 13 bases respectively, with 21 bases between them. The CDR3 has 14 residues. Germline V gives CDR1 MNHEY, CDR2 SVGAGI. In DNA form, the CDR3 reads TGTGCCAGCAGCCCATCGGGCCCCGACAGGCGACTGTTTTTT. Translating it yields CASSPSGPDRRLFF.

V usage is TRBV7-9 and J usage is TRBJ2-5, with D hard to call. Germline CDR1 SEHNR, CDR2 FQNEAQ (reference sequence). CDR3 length: 14 amino acids. Trimming pared 6 bases from V and 7 bases from J, leaving 18 bases between. The CDR3 DNA is TGTGCCAGCAGTTTTAACTTGGGCGCTGGGACCCAGTACTTC. Protein sequence: CASSFNLGAGTQYF.

The rearrangement links TRBV11-2 to TRBJ2-3; 12 bases fit TRBD2. V shed 9 bases and J 6 bases; nucleotides not matched to a gene: 4. Germline CDR1 reads SGHAT; CDR2 reads FQNNGV. This CDR3 has 13 amino acids. CDR3 sequence: CASGLAGRDTQYF. CDR3 DNA sequence: TGTGCCAGTGGACTAGCGGGGCGTGATACGCAGTATTTT. The full variable domain, with the rest looked up from reference TRBV11-2 and TRBJ2-3, is EAGVAQSPRYKIIEKRQSVAFWCNPISGHATLYWYQQILGQGPKLLIQFQNNGVVDDSQLPKDRFSAERLKGVDSTLKIQPAKLEDSAVYLCASGLAGRDTQYFGPGTRLTVL.

V is TRBV2 and J is TRBJ2-1, with 7 bases aligning to TRBD2. V lost 8 bases, J lost 0 bases, and 4 bases stayed unmatched. This CDR3 comprises 14 residues. CDR1 and CDR2 (germline): SNHLY, FYNNEI. The CDR3 sequence is CASGRGSSYNEQFF. The DNA for the CDR3 is TGTGCCAGCGGGCGGGGGAGCTCCTACAATGAGCAGTTCTTC.

V and J are TRBV19 and TRBJ2-1; 13 bases are a match to TRBD2. The V and J ends lost 5 bases and 4 bases, in that order; junction bases with no gene match: 8. Germline values: CDR1 LNHDA, CDR2 SQIVND (reference sequence). The CDR3 has 17 residues. In DNA form, the CDR3 reads TGTGCCAGTAGTTCCCGGACTAGCGGGGGTGGTTACAATGAGCAGTTCTTC. Amino acids: CASSSRTSGGGYNEQFF. The whole variable domain, remainder taken from reference TRBV19 and TRBJ2-1, is DGGITQSPKYLFRKEGQNVTLSCEQNLNHDAMYWYRQDPGQGLRLIYYSQIVNDFQKGDIAEGYSVSREKKESFPLTVTSAQKNPTAFYLCASSSRTSGGGYNEQFFGPGTRLTVL.

The chain uses TRBV10-3 and TRBJ2-3; possible D gene TRBD1, 6 bases. V was clipped by 6 bases and J by 6 bases, with 25 bases between them. This CDR3 region has 17 residues. Germline V gives CDR1 ENHRY, CDR2 SYGVKD. CDR3 loop: CAIRDSGTSSILDTQYF. The CDR3 DNA reads as TGTGCCATCAGAGACTCCGGGACAAGTTCGATCTTGGATACGCAGTATTTT.

This clone has just a few counts. V gene TRBV21-1 combines with J gene TRBJ2-3; TRBD2 was called by the table and not checked on the DNA. TRBV21-1 constitutes a pseudogene. The CDR3 is made up of 15 amino acids. The CDR3 bases are TGTGCCAGCAGCAGCGCGGGGGGGCCTCCAGATACGCAGTATTTT. Protein: CASSSAGGPPDTQYF.

The rearrangement uses TRBV29-1 and TRBJ2-5, with 13 positions matching TRBD2. Germline trimming cut 8 bases from V and 4 bases from J; bases unmatched to any gene: 4. Germline V gene sequence: CDR1 SQVTM, CDR2 ANQGSEA. This CDR3 contains 13 residues. The CDR3 DNA follows: TGCAGCACGACTAGCGGGAGGTTAGAGACCCAGTACTTC. This translates into CSTTSGRLETQYF.

J is TRBJ2-5 and V is TRBV11-2; 11 bases match TRBD2. CDR3 length: 17 residues. J was trimmed by 1 base and V by 1 base; bases with no gene match: 5. CDR1 SGHAT and CDR2 FQNNGV come from the germline V gene. Here the CDR3 DNA reads TGTGCCAGCAGCTTAGGTCTAGCGGGGGGATTCCAAGAGACCCAGTACTTC. This translates into CASSLGLAGGFQETQYF.

V gene TRBV9 combines with J gene TRBJ1-6, with TRBD1 matching over 9 bases. Germline CDR1 and CDR2: SGDLS and YYNGEE. CDR3 length equals 18 residues. Trimming removed 4 bases from V and 0 bases from J; junction bases left unmatched: 8. The CDR3 protein is CASSPTGTGNSYNSPLHF. DNA of the CDR3: TGTGCCAGCAGCCCAACCGGGACAGGGAACTCCTATAATTCACCCCTCCACTTT.

The CDR3 spells CASSWGYPDEQYF. Here the CDR3 DNA reads TGTGCCAGTAGCTGGGGCTATCCCGACGAGCAGTACTTC. This chain connects TRBV19 to TRBJ2-7, with D possibly matching TRBD1 (5 bases). Trimming shortened V by 6 bases and J by 5 bases, and 14 bases separated the two germline ends. The germline V gene has CDR1 LNHDA and CDR2 SQIVND (reference sequence). The CDR3 loop spans 13 amino acids.

This chain uses TRBV27 with TRBJ2-3; D gene unclear. CDR1 and CDR2 from the germline V gene are MNHEY and SMNVEV (reference sequence). The CDR3 has 14 residues. Trimming removed 6 bases from V and 0 bases from J, with 10 bases in between. The CDR3 DNA reads TGTGCCAGCAGCTACAGCCTAAGCACAGATACGCAGTATTTT. Translation: CASSYSLSTDTQYF.

This clone was counted only a few times. This chain links TRBV7-6 with TRBJ2-2; 10 nucleotides agree with TRBD2. Germline trimming cut 5 bases from V and 2 bases from J; bases unmatched to any gene: 5. CDR1 and CDR2 from the germline V gene are SGHVS and FNYEAQ. The CDR3 spans 16 residues. The CDR3 loop is CASSGGLADNTGELFF. The CDR3 DNA is TGTGCCAGCAGCGGCGGACTAGCGGATAACACCGGGGAGCTGTTTTTT.